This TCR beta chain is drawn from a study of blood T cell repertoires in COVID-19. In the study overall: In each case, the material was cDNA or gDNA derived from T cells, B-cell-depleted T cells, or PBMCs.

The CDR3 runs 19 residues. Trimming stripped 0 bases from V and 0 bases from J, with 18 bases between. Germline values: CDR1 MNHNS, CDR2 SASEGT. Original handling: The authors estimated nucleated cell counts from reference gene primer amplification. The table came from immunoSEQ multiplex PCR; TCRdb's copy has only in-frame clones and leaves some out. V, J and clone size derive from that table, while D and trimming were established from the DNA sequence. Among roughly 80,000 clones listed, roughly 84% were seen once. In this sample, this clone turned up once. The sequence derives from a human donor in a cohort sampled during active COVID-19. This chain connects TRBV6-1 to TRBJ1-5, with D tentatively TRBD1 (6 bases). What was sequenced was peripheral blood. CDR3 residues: CASSEAGIRGSYSNQPQHF. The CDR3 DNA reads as TGTGCCAGCAGTGAAGCGGGTATTAGGGGGAGCTATAGCAATCAGCCCCAGCATTTT.